A selection of T cell receptor beta chains follows, all from one sample in a study of OX40 agonist ivuxolimab in advanced cancers. Repertoires were generated with immunoSEQ multiplex PCR, while TCRdb's copy carries only in-frame clones and drops some. This sample has 85,000 to 120,000 clones; about nine tenths occur once, and the top ten carry around 0.48%. The sequenced sample was CD4+ or CD8+ T cells sorted from blood, obtained in a trial of the OX40 agonist ivuxolimab. The receptors originated from an adult with an advanced solid tumor such as melanoma, head and neck, liver or kidney cancer. Both conserved end residues are part of each CDR3. D genes are given only for firm matches. Where a row states a size, it is once, few, many or the class of an expanded clone; other rows omit it.

>NA|NA|TRBJ1-5|TRBV28|14
TGTGCCAGCAGCCGCCCTAGCGGGGAACAGCCCCAGCATTTT
CASSRPSGEQPQHF
>NA|NA|TRBJ2-5|TRBV18|16
TGTGCCAGCTCACCACCTCCCCAGCGGAACCAAGAGACCCAGTACTTC
CASSPPPQRNQETQYF
>NA|TRBD1|TRBJ2-1|TRBV7-8|19
TGTGCCAGCAGCCCCTTCGGACAGGGGGCGGGAAGCTCCTACAATGAGCAGTTCTTC
CASSPFGQGAGSSYNEQFF
>NA|NA|TRBJ2-7|TRBV7-9|17
TGTGCCAGCAGCTTAAGGGGGGTCGGGGTTAGCAACTACGAGCAGTACTTC
CASSLRGVGVSNYEQYF
>NA|NA|TRBJ1-5|TRBV30|13
TGTGCCTGGAGTGTACGTAGCAATCAGCCCCAGCATTTT
CAWSVRSNQPQHF
>NA|TRBD2|TRBJ2-5|TRBV28|13
TGTGCCAGCAGAAAGCAGCGGGGGAGGGAGCAGTACTTC
CASRKQRGREQYF
>NA|TRBD2|TRBJ2-3|TRBV29-1|13
TGCAGCGTTATTAGCGGGGGGACAGATACGCAGTATTTT
CSVISGGTDTQYF
>NA|TRBD1|TRBJ1-5|TRBV18|17
TGTGCCAGCTCACCACCGGGGGGAGGGGGCTACAATCAGCCCCAGCATTTT
CASSPPGGGGYNQPQHF
>NA|TRBD2|TRBJ2-7|TRBV19|15
TGTGCCAGTAGCCCTAGCGGGGGAACCTCCTACGAGCAGTACTTC
CASSPSGGTSYEQYF
>NA|NA|TRBJ2-3|TRBV18|14
TGTGCCAGCTCACCACCGGGGTGGACAGATACGCAGTATTTT
CASSPPGWTDTQYF
>NA|NA|TRBJ1-1|TRBV7-8|12
TGTGCCAGCAGTTTAGTGAACACTGAAGCTTTCTTT
CASSLVNTEAFF
>NA|TRBD1|TRBJ1-2|TRBV6-6|13
TGTGCCAGCTTCGGGACAGGGTGGCTTTTTAGGACCTTC
CASFGTGWLFRTF
>NA|NA|TRBJ2-5|TRBV7-2|14
TGTGTCAGCAGCTCTTTTGGCCCGCAAGAGACCCAGTACTTC
CVSSSFGPQETQYF
>NA|NA|TRBJ2-3|TRBV28|14
TGTGCCAGCAGTTTAAGGGGGGGAACAGATACGCAGTATTTT
CASSLRGGTDTQYF
>few|NA|TRBJ1-6|TRBV2|9
TGTGCCAAGGGTTCACCCCTCCACTTT
CAKGSPLHF
>NA|NA|TRBJ1-2|TRBV5-8|14
TGTGCCAGCAGCTCTTACAGAGCTAACTATGGCTACACCTTC
CASSSYRANYGYTF
>once|NA|TRBJ2-1|TRBV6-1|11
TGTGCCAGCAGTAATAGTAATGAGCAGTTCTTC
CASSNSNEQFF
>NA|NA|TRBJ2-7|TRBV7-8|15
TGTGCCAGCAGCCCCCTTGCAGTCAGCTCCTACGAGCAGTACTTC
CASSPLAVSSYEQYF
>NA|TRBD1|TRBJ2-7|TRBV6-1|15
TGTGCCAGCAGTGAATCCGGACAGGGGATACTCGAGCAGTACTTC
CASSESGQGILEQYF
>NA|NA|TRBJ2-3|TRBV9|16
TGTGCCAGCAGCGTGACGGGACGGACCCTCACAGATACGCAGTATTTT
CASSVTGRTLTDTQYF
>NA|NA|TRBJ2-6|TRBV7-2|16
TGTGCCAGCAGCTTCATACCAGGGGCTGGGGCCAACGTCCTGACTTTC
CASSFIPGAGANVLTF
>NA|TRBD1|TRBJ1-6|TRBV7-2|16
TGTGCCAGCAGCTTAGCCGGGACAGATTATAATTCACCCCTCCACTTT
CASSLAGTDYNSPLHF
>NA|NA|TRBJ1-1|TRBV30|11
TGTGCCTGGCGGCCCGGGGGTATGGTTTTCTTT
CAWRPGGMVFF
>NA|NA|TRBJ2-7|TRBV5-4|14
TGTGCCACTAGAGGGGGGCTAGACCGAGGAGAGCAGTACTTC
CATRGGLDRGEQYF
>NA|NA|TRBJ1-3|TRBV28|16
TGTGCCAGCACCCCCCCCGGGAGGGGTTCTGGAAACACCATATATTTT
CASTPPGRGSGNTIYF
>few|TRBD2|TRBJ2-3|TRBV6-1|15
TGTGCCAGCAGTAGCGGGGGGGCCGTTCCAGATACGCAGTATTTT
CASSSGGAVPDTQYF
>NA|TRBD2|TRBJ2-1|TRBV6-1|14
TGTGCCAGCAGTCTAGCGGGGGTGATCAATGAGCAGTTCTTC
CASSLAGVINEQFF
>NA|NA|TRBJ2-3|TRBV7-2|11
TGTGCCAGCAGTTTTACCCGTACGCAGTATTTT
CASSFTRTQYF
>NA|TRBD2|TRBJ2-3|TRBV19|19
TGTGCCAGTAGTCCGGGACTAGCGGGGGGGCGTTTGAGCACAGATACGCAGTATTTT
CASSPGLAGGRLSTDTQYF
>NA|NA|TRBJ2-5|TRBV10-1|14
TGCGCCAGCAGCCCTAGGCCCTCTCCGGAGACCCAGTACTTC
CASSPRPSPETQYF
>NA|TRBD1|TRBJ1-5|TRBV11-2|15
TGTGCCAGCAGCTTAGAAGGACAGGGGAATCAGCCCCAGCATTTT
CASSLEGQGNQPQHF
>once|NA|TRBJ1-4|TRBV28|18
TGTGCCAGCAGCCCCCTAAGCTCCGCCGGGACGGAAAATGAAAAACTGTTTTTT
CASSPLSSAGTENEKLFF
>NA|NA|TRBJ1-1|TRBV11-1|14
TGTGCCAGCAGCAACCGGGCCTTGAACACTGAAGCTTTCTTT
CASSNRALNTEAFF
>NA|NA|TRBJ2-2|TRBV15|13
TGTGCCACCAGCAGAGCCGGGGGCGGGGAGCTGTTTTTT
CATSRAGGGELFF
>NA|NA|TRBJ2-3|TRBV7-6|14
TGTGCCAGCAGCTTAGGCCCGGAGGGGGATACGCAGTATTTT
CASSLGPEGDTQYF
>NA|TRBD2|TRBJ2-3|TRBV5-1|17
TGCGCCAGCAGCTTTGGGACTAGCGGGGGATACACAGATACGCAGTATTTT
CASSFGTSGGYTDTQYF
>NA|NA|TRBJ2-7|TRBV27|15
TGTGCCAGCAGGTCTTGGGGGGTAGGGGAGCACGAGCAGTACTTC
CASRSWGVGEHEQYF
>NA|NA|TRBJ2-3|TRBV23-1|13
TGCGCCAGCAGTCCAATTAACCGGGCGACGCAGTATTTT
CASSPINRATQYF
>NA|TRBD1|TRBJ2-7|TRBV14|16
TGTGCCAGCAGCCAAAACCTGAGAGGGACAGAACGCGAGCAGTACTTC
CASSQNLRGTEREQYF
>NA|NA|TRBJ1-1|TRBV28|13
TGTGCCAGCAGTGGAGGACCGAACACTGAAGCTTTCTTT
CASSGGPNTEAFF
>NA|NA|TRBJ1-2|TRBV30|12
TGTGCCTGGTACAGGGTTGGCTATGGCTACACCTTC
CAWYRVGYGYTF
>NA|NA|TRBJ1-5|TRBV5-1|16
TGCGCCAGCAGCTTGGGTGTTGATCATAATAATCAGCCCCAGCATTTT
CASSLGVDHNNQPQHF
>NA|NA|TRBJ2-7|TRBV5-8|14
TGTGCCAGCAGCTTACTTGGGGCAGCATACGAGCAGTACTTC
CASSLLGAAYEQYF
>NA|TRBD1|TRBJ2-2|TRBV4-2|16
TGTGCCAGCAGCCAAGAAGGACAGGGGGCAACCGGGGAGCTGTTTTTT
CASSQEGQGATGELFF
>NA|NA|TRBJ2-1|TRBV30|15
TGTGCCTGGAGTTCACTCGCCCAACCGTGGGATGAGCAGTTCTTC
CAWSSLAQPWDEQFF
>NA|TRBD2|TRBJ2-5|TRBV11-3|17
TGTGCCAGCAGCTTAGCTGGGACTAGCGGGCCCCAAGAGACCCAGTACTTC
CASSLAGTSGPQETQYF
>NA|TRBD1|TRBJ1-2|TRBV6-5|13
TGTGCCAGCAGTCCCCGACAGGGATATGGCTACACCTTC
CASSPRQGYGYTF
>NA|NA|TRBJ2-5|TRBV6-1|12
TGTGCCAGCAGTGAAGCAAGAGAGACCCAGTACTTC
CASSEARETQYF
>NA|TRBD1|TRBJ2-5|TRBV7-2|13
TGTGCCAGCACCAGGGGGTGGGGGGAGACCCAGTACTTC
CASTRGWGETQYF
>NA|NA|TRBJ1-1|TRBV5-6|12
TGTGCCAGCAGGGGAGGGCTAACTGAAGCTTTCTTT
CASRGGLTEAFF
>NA|NA|TRBJ2-3|TRBV7-2|15
TGTGCCAGCAGCTTAGCGCAGGGATTCACAGATACGCAGTATTTT
CASSLAQGFTDTQYF
>NA|NA|TRBJ1-5|TRBV19|14
TGTGCCAGTTCGGCCGTAGGTGGCAATCAGCCCCAGCATTTT
CASSAVGGNQPQHF
>NA|TRBD1|TRBJ2-2|TRBV7-3|15
TGTGCCAGCAGCTTTTCCGGGACAGGCTTCGGGGAGCTGTTTTTT
CASSFSGTGFGELFF